Here is one TCR beta chain with its context. The sample belongs to a study of T cell changes during pregnancy in multiple sclerosis. The repertoire was sequenced with immunoSEQ multiplex PCR; TCRdb's copy has only in-frame clones and lacks some. The data hold about 83,000 clones, with roughly 96% observed a single time. The V gene's germline CDR1 is LNHDA and CDR2 SQIVND (reference sequence). The CDR3 extends over 12 amino acids. V lost 2 bases and J 7 bases, leaving 8 bases between the germline ends. The input for sequencing was peripheral blood, taken in the second trimester of pregnancy. This receptor was identified in a female donor with multiple sclerosis, enrolled in a pregnancy study. The chain couples TRBV19 to TRBJ1-1; a possible D gene is TRBD1 (6 bases). CDR3 amino acids: CASSIQGNEAFF. CDR3 DNA sequence: TGTGCCAGTAGTATACAGGGGAATGAAGCTTTCTTT. Full variable domain (remainder filled in from reference TRBV19 and TRBJ1-1): DGGITQSPKYLFRKEGQNVTLSCEQNLNHDAMYWYRQDPGQGLRLIYYSQIVNDFQKGDIAEGYSVSREKKESFPLTVTSAQKNPTAFYLCASSIQGNEAFFGQGTRLTVV.